This T cell receptor (beta chain) emerged from a study of CD8+ T cells in alopecia areata. Looking at the study overall: For the treated group, dosing was oral tofacitinib at 5 to 10 mg twice daily. Study results and caveats: Researchers report lesional scalp, most notably alopecia totalis/universalis, outstripped normal scalp in clonality. Normal skin's resident alphabeta T cells are also sequenced in scalp samples.

Note on this clone: The antigen remains unidentified.

From PBMCs, CD4+ and CD8+ T cells were sorted. The CDR3 is 17 amino acids. The J segment lost 2 bases and the V segment lost 0 bases, leaving 9 bases of the junction unmatched. Germline V lookup: CDR1 MGHRA, CDR2 YSYEKL. RNA was isolated and reverse transcribed to cDNA, the sequencing template. Profiled with immunoSEQ multiplex PCR; TCRdb holds only in-frame clones, not every one. The repertoire holds around 140,000 clones, approximately 50% seen once, with about 1% in the top ten. Sample: CD4+ T cells sorted from blood, taken at week 0. The receptor comes from a human donor with alopecia areata. The rearrangement links TRBV4-1 to TRBJ2-5; 7 bases match TRBD2. The DNA for the CDR3 is TGCGCCAGCAGCCAAGATTGGGCGGGAGACCGACAAGAGACCCAGTACTTC. This codes for CASSQDWAGDRQETQYF.